This T cell receptor (beta chain) was sequenced during a study of control samples from healthy donors and cancer patients. The junction had 6 bases not matched to a gene; V was cut back by 1 base and J by 0 bases. CDR3 length: 16 amino acids. Per germline, CDR1 SQVTM and CDR2 ANQGSEA. TCRdb's copy holds only in-frame clones and misses some; the assay was immunoSEQ multiplex PCR. Of around 41,000 clones in the sample, approximately 94% were seen once. What was sequenced was blood. The V call is TRBV29-1, the J call TRBJ1-3; 7 bases match TRBD1. This receptor was taken from a man in his 60s in good health. The DNA for the CDR3 is TGCAGCGTTGAAGTACTCCGGGACAGCTCTGGAAACACCATATATTTT. Protein: CSVEVLRDSSGNTIYF.